Below, 27 T cell receptor beta chains from the same sample are listed, as sequenced in a study of control samples from healthy donors and cancer patients. Method: immunoSEQ multiplex PCR; TCRdb's copy keeps in-frame clones and lacks some. Seen here are 120,000 or so clones, less than 90% observed once, and the top ten hold roughly 1.9%. Sequences were obtained from blood. The receptors were gathered from a man younger than 35 in good health.

This sequence joins TRBV10-3 and TRBJ1-3; 7 bases agree with TRBD1. Germline CDR1 and CDR2: ENHRY and SYGVKD. The V gene end was trimmed by 5 bases and the J gene end by 4 bases; junction bases not matched to a gene: 5. This CDR3 spans 14 amino acids. The CDR3: CAISWDSSGNTIYF. The CDR3 region has the DNA TGTGCCATCAGTTGGGACAGTTCCGGAAACACCATATATTTT.

The chain uses TRBV6-5 and TRBJ2-7; 7 nucleotides align to TRBD2. The CDR3 contains 13 residues. Germline V gene data show CDR1 as MNHEY and CDR2 as SVGAGI. V lost 7 bases to trimming and J lost 3 bases; unmatched junction nucleotides: 6. CDR3 in amino acids: CASKTSEYYEQYF. In DNA form, the CDR3 reads TGTGCCAGCAAAACTAGCGAGTACTACGAGCAGTACTTC.

CDR3 loop: CASSPRTSGSSHEQYF. CDR3 bases: TGTGCCAGCAGCCCCCGGACTAGCGGGAGTTCCCACGAGCAGTACTTC. This rearrangement joins TRBV7-8 to TRBJ2-7; 13 bases line up with TRBD2. The J segment lost 5 bases and the V segment lost 5 bases, leaving 9 bases of the junction unmatched. CDR3 length equals 16 residues. The germline V gene encodes CDR1 SGHVS and CDR2 FQNEAQ.

The rearrangement uses TRBV28 and TRBJ1-1; D not resolved. Trimming took 5 bases from V and 1 from J, leaving 5 bases between them. Germline V lookup: CDR1 MDHEN, CDR2 SYDVKM. The CDR3 length is 12 residues. CDR3 loop: CASSRSNTEAFF. In DNA form, the CDR3 reads TGTGCCAGCAGTAGGTCGAACACTGAAGCTTTCTTT.

In regard to this clone: The junction does not match germline at one end; this may be a read error. Within the sample, other DNA sequences also encode this same CDR3. The rearrangement joins TRBV19 to TRBJ1-5, with unresolved D. Germline V gene lookup returns CDR1 LNHDA and CDR2 SQIVND (reference sequence). The CDR3 extends over 16 amino acids. The CDR3 spells CASSIDIGRIDQPQHF. The DNA of the CDR3 is TGTGCCAGTAGTATAGATATAGGACGAATAGATCAGCCTCAGCATTTT.

The V and J genes are TRBV18 and TRBJ2-3; 8 nucleotides line up with TRBD1. V was pared by 3 bases and J by 1 base, with 3 bases of the junction left unmatched. This CDR3 region has 15 residues. Germline V gene data show CDR1 as KGHSH and CDR2 as LQKENI. CDR3 bases: TGTGCCAGCTCACCCAAGACAGGGGGCACAGATACGCAGTATTTT. Its translation is CASSPKTGGTDTQYF.

Notes on this clone: The sample has other DNA sequences that encode this CDR3 too. V usage is TRBV6-1 and J usage is TRBJ2-7; D remains unclear. Deletions cut 0 bases from V and 0 bases from J, with 6 bases between. Germline V gene data show CDR1 as MNHNS and CDR2 as SASEGT. The CDR3 totals 14 residues. CDR3: CASSEAHNSYEQYF. The CDR3 nucleotides read TGTGCCAGCAGTGAAGCGCACAACTCCTACGAGCAGTACTTC.

This chain links TRBV7-2 with TRBJ2-7, with TRBD1 matching 8 bases. The CDR3 has 19 residues. Germline CDR1 reads SGHTA; CDR2 reads FQGNSA. With 1 base clipped from V and 0 bases from J, the junction kept 14 bases outside the gene matches. Here the CDR3 reads CASSLDRAGGAGSSYEQYF. The DNA for the CDR3 is TGTGCCAGCAGCTTAGATCGGGCAGGGGGCGCAGGGAGCTCCTACGAGCAGTACTTC.

V gene TRBV3-1 (or the pseudogene TRBV3-2) combines with J gene TRBJ1-4; weak D call: TRBD1 (5 bases). The CDR3 totals 11 residues. Germline assignment: CDR1 LGHDT and CDR2 YNNKEL (reference sequence). Trimming took off 3 bases at V and 11 bases at J, with 7 bases between the two ends. In DNA, the CDR3 is TGTGCCAGCAGCCAGGGGGGGAAACTGTTTTTT. This encodes CASSQGGKLFF.

The V and J genes are TRBV4-3 and TRBJ1-1, with D possibly matching TRBD1 (5 bases). CDR3 length: 12 amino acids. V shed 3 bases and J shed 7 bases, with 9 bases lying between them. Germline lookup yields CDR1 LGHNA and CDR2 YSLEER. The DNA for the CDR3 is TGCGCCAGCAGCCACGGGGGGGGTGAAGCTTTCTTT. It translates to CASSHGGGEAFF.

In DNA form, the CDR3 reads TGTGCCAGCAGTGATATCAGTTGGGGAACCTATAATTCACCCCTCCACTTT. Translating it yields CASSDISWGTYNSPLHF. The V gene is TRBV6-1, the J gene TRBJ1-6; D is ambiguous. Germline-derived CDR1 and CDR2 are MNHNS and SASEGT. The CDR3 covers 17 residues. The germline V and J ends were trimmed by 3 bases and 2 bases, with 14 bases remaining between them.

The chain recombines TRBV12-3 or TRBV12-4 with TRBJ2-1; perhaps TRBD2 as D (6 bases). This CDR3 comprises 12 residues. Deletions cut 11 bases from V and 9 bases from J, with 17 bases between. The CDR3 sequence: CASSALASEQFF. CDR3 DNA sequence: TGTGCCTCCTCCGCGCTAGCGAGTGAGCAGTTCTTC.

The chain joins TRBV6-1 to TRBJ2-1; TRBD2 is a possible D gene (6 bases). The V gene's germline CDR1 is MNHNS and CDR2 SASEGT. V was cut by 1 base and J by 10 bases, with 14 bases left in between. The CDR3 covers 14 residues. The CDR3: CASSEEGLAMEQFF. As DNA, the CDR3 is TGTGCCAGCAGTGAAGAGGGACTTGCTATGGAGCAGTTCTTC.

The V call is TRBV28, the J call TRBJ2-7, with 11 bases lining up with TRBD2. CDR3 size: 15 residues. CDR1 and CDR2 (germline): MDHEN, SYDVKM. The J segment lost 3 bases and the V segment lost 5 bases, leaving 6 bases of the junction unmatched. The DNA for the CDR3 is TGTGCCAGCAGTCACGGGACTAGCGGAATCTACGAGCAGTACTTC. Translating it yields CASSHGTSGIYEQYF.

The V call is TRBV9, the J call TRBJ1-2; D remains ambiguous. Germline V gene lookup returns CDR1 SGDLS and CDR2 YYNGEE. Trimming shortened V by 4 bases and J by 13 bases, and 11 bases separated the two germline ends. The CDR3 totals 10 residues. The CDR3 spells CASSPQKGTF. The DNA of the CDR3 is TGTGCCAGCAGCCCTCAAAAGGGCACCTTC.

This clone was detected only a few times. The chain is built from TRBV6-5 and TRBJ2-7; TRBD2 aligns across 10 bases. The CDR3 has 16 amino acids. Germline loops: CDR1 MNHEY, CDR2 SVGAGI. V was pared by 2 bases and J by 7 bases, with 11 bases of the junction left unmatched. The CDR3 loop reads CASSYRSSGSSREQYF. CDR3 coding DNA: TGTGCCAGCAGTTACCGGTCTAGCGGGAGTTCTAGAGAGCAGTACTTC.

This clone was seen a handful of times. The rearrangement uses TRBV6-1 and TRBJ2-7; 8 bases fit TRBD1. V was pared by 0 bases and J by 1 base, with 2 bases of the junction left unmatched. This CDR3 contains 15 residues. Looked up from germline, CDR1 is MNHNS and CDR2 is SASEGT. Written as DNA, the CDR3 is TGTGCCAGCAGTGAAGCGCAGGGGGCATCCTACGAGCAGTACTTC. Its protein is CASSEAQGASYEQYF.

This rearrangement joins TRBV5-1 to TRBJ2-7; TRBD1 agrees at 9 bases. Unmatched junction bases numbered 8, after V lost 4 bases and J lost 0 bases. The CDR3 loop spans 16 amino acids. Germline V CDR1 and CDR2: SGHRS, YFSETQ. CDR3 in amino acids: CASSLPGTGSSYEQYF. The DNA for the CDR3 is TGCGCCAGCAGCCTGCCCGGGACAGGGAGCTCCTACGAGCAGTACTTC.

In this sample, this clone turned up a few times. This chain joins TRBV18 and TRBJ2-1; TRBD1 might be the D (7 bases). Germline CDR1 and CDR2: KGHSH and LQKENI. The V end was cut by 2 bases, the J end by 6 bases, with 14 bases between. This CDR3 region has 15 residues. The CDR3 DNA sequence: TGTGCCAGCTCACCAGCGGGGACAGCCCCCAATGAGCAGTTCTTC. Translation gives CASSPAGTAPNEQFF.

This clone occurred once. This chain links TRBV7-8 with TRBJ1-1; the D is unclear. The CDR3 consists of 14 residues. Trimming took 2 bases from V and 5 from J, leaving 12 bases between them. Germline V CDR1 and CDR2: SGHVS, FQNEAQ. The CDR3 sequence: CASSLIPVETEAFF. The CDR3 nucleotides read TGTGCCAGCAGCTTAATTCCTGTAGAGACTGAAGCTTTCTTT.

In its sample, this clone was seen a few times. The chain is built from TRBV29-1 and TRBJ2-2; TRBD1 agrees at 8 bases. V shed 2 bases and J 0 bases; nucleotides not matched to a gene: 2. The V gene's germline CDR1 is SQVTM and CDR2 ANQGSEA. This CDR3 region has 15 residues. The CDR3 DNA reads as TGCAGCGTTGAAAACAGGGGGTCGAACACCGGGGAGCTGTTTTTT. It translates to CSVENRGSNTGELFF.

CDR3 protein: CASSYSNRAAGELFF. In nucleotides, the CDR3 is TGTGCCAGCAGTTACTCGAATAGAGCTGCCGGGGAGCTGTTTTTT. V and J are TRBV6-6 and TRBJ2-2; D is unresolved. The CDR3 has 15 residues. The ends were cut back, 0 bases at V and 6 bases at J, with 11 bases in the middle. From germline, CDR1 is MNHNY and CDR2 SVGAGI (reference sequence).

The V and J genes are TRBV10-3 and TRBJ2-5, with 8 nucleotides matching TRBD1. V lost 4 bases to trimming and J lost 2 bases; unmatched junction nucleotides: 6. Germline lookup yields CDR1 ENHRY and CDR2 SYGVKD. This CDR3 has 15 residues. The CDR3 spells CAISGGQAYQETQYF. The CDR3 DNA is TGTGCCATCAGTGGGGGACAGGCCTATCAAGAGACCCAGTACTTC.

The J gene is TRBJ1-4, the V gene TRBV10-1; D is possibly TRBD1 (6 bases). The CDR3 runs 15 residues. Trimming left V 0 bases short and J 8 bases short, with 13 bases between. The germline CDR1 and CDR2 sequences are WNHNN and SYGVQD (reference sequence). The CDR3, as DNA: TGCGCCAGCAGTGAGTCTGGGACACCGGACGAAAAACTGTTTTTT. It encodes CASSESGTPDEKLFF.

V and J are TRBV27 and TRBJ2-1, with 11 positions matching TRBD2. The CDR3 has 15 amino acids. V gave up 3 bases and J gave up 7 bases; unmatched junction bases: 5. Per the germline V gene, CDR1 is MNHEY and CDR2 is SMNVEV (reference sequence). CDR3 in DNA: TGTGCCAGCAGTTTCTCGGCTAGCGGGGGGAATGAGCAGTTCTTC. It encodes CASSFSASGGNEQFF.

Only one count was recorded for this clone. The chain combines TRBV7-8 with TRBJ2-2, with a tentative D call TRBD1 (6 bases). Germline CDR1 reads SGHVS; CDR2 reads FQNEAQ. CDR3 size: 16 residues. V lost 5 bases to trimming and J lost 4 bases, with 17 bases between them. The DNA of the CDR3 is TGTGCCAGCAGCCAGACAGGTGGTTCGAGCACCGGGGAGCTGTTTTTT. Protein sequence: CASSQTGGSSTGELFF.

This chain joins TRBV27 and TRBJ1-1; perhaps TRBD1 as D (5 bases). The germline V and J ends were trimmed by 0 bases and 5 bases, with 16 bases remaining between them. The CDR3 contains 16 residues. Germline V gene data show CDR1 as MNHEY and CDR2 as SMNVEV (reference sequence). As DNA, the CDR3 is TGTGCCAGCAGTTTATCGAGTCAGGGCCGATATACTGAAGCTTTCTTT. Its translation: CASSLSSQGRYTEAFF.